The 22 T cell receptor beta chains given below trace back to one sample, sequenced in a study of T-cell reconstitution after alpha-beta-depleted transplantation in children. For TCRbeta, the library was prepared with unique molecular identifiers. TCRdb recomputed calls from the PCR reads with MiXCR, one row per CDR3 protein. The sample has more than 400,000 distinct CDR3 sequences; 11% are singletons. This material consisted of PBMCs, mostly from graft donor cells, taken 180 days after TCRalphabeta/CD19-depleted stem cell transplant. These receptors were collected from a female patient aged 2 to 10 who had a stem cell transplant for aplastic anemia, so the T cells may come from the graft donor.

This clonotype was counted a few times. The V gene is TRBV11-2, the J gene TRBJ1-5; D ambiguous. The CDR3 is made up of 18 amino acids. CDR1 SGHAT and CDR2 FQNNGV come from the germline V gene. The ends were cut back, 8 bases at V and 0 bases at J, with 23 bases in the middle. The CDR3 spells CASPRRHQPLYSNQPQHF. The CDR3 nucleotides read TGTGCCAGCCCCCGACGACACCAACCCCTTTATAGCAATCAGCCCCAGCATTTT.

This clonotype was observed a handful of times. The chain employs TRBV15 and TRBJ2-3; TRBD2 matches 8 bases. The V segment lost 3 bases and the J segment 8 bases; nucleotides outside the gene matches: 7. The CDR3 has 14 residues. Germline loops: CDR1 LNHNV, CDR2 YYDKDF (reference sequence). CDR3 nucleotide sequence: TGTGCCACCAGCAGCCGGCGGGGGGCAGGTACGCAGTATTTT. Translating gives CATSSRRGAGTQYF.

The rearrangement links TRBV7-7 to TRBJ2-1; TRBD1 aligns across 8 bases. Germline trimming cut 5 bases from V and 8 bases from J; bases unmatched to any gene: 8. CDR3 length equals 14 residues. Per germline, CDR1 SSHAT and CDR2 FNYEAQ (reference sequence). The CDR3, as DNA: TGTGCCAGCAGCCCCACAGGGGGTATCGATGAGCAGTTCTTC. This sequence encodes CASSPTGGIDEQFF.

In the case of this clonotype: Since a much larger clone is just one base distant, this may be a read error. V gene TRBV7-2 combines with J gene TRBJ1-3; possible D gene TRBD1, 5 bases. Between the trimmed V and J ends, which lost 1 base and 4 bases, there was a span of 11 bases. This CDR3 is 15 amino acids long. CDR1 SGHTA and CDR2 FQGNSA come from the germline V gene. In nucleotides, the CDR3 is TGTGCCAGCAGCTTAGGAAGCAGGGCAGGAAACACCATATATTTT. This encodes CASSLGSRAGNTIYF.

The table lists this clonotype with a few counts. The V call is TRBV9, the J call TRBJ2-1; 10 bases are a match to TRBD2. V shed 0 bases, J shed 2 bases, and the junction held 2 bases outside the gene matches. CDR3 size: 16 residues. Germline CDR1 is SGDLS and CDR2 is YYNGEE. CDR3 amino acids: CASSVGLAGAYNEQFF. The CDR3 DNA sequence: TGTGCCAGCAGCGTAGGGCTAGCGGGGGCCTACAATGAGCAGTTCTTC.

This clonotype was picked up a small number of times. The chain has TRBV25-1 and TRBJ1-2, with a possible D match to TRBD1 (6 bases). The CDR3 contains 14 residues. Germline CDR1 MGHDK, CDR2 SYGVNS. Trimming removed 3 bases from V and 8 bases from J, with 16 bases in between. The CDR3 spells CASSDERGRRGYTF. The CDR3 nucleotides are TGTGCCAGCAGTGATGAGAGGGGGAGGCGCGGCTACACCTTC.

The chain employs TRBV5-1 and TRBJ2-5; D perhaps matches TRBD1 (7 bases). V was shortened by 2 bases and J by 4 bases, with 12 bases between the two germline ends. The length of the CDR3 is 14 residues. Germline V gene data show CDR1 as SGHRS and CDR2 as YFSETQ. The CDR3 DNA reads TGCGCCAGCAGCTTCGGAGGGGACAGAGAGACCCAGTACTTC. Translation gives CASSFGGDRETQYF.

This chain joins TRBV27 and TRBJ2-1; 7 bases are shared with TRBD1. This CDR3 is built from 15 residues. Germline-derived CDR1 and CDR2 are MNHEY and SMNVEV (reference sequence). J was trimmed by 6 bases and V by 5 bases; bases with no gene match: 10. CDR3 protein: CASSAAGTAINEQFF. The CDR3 bases are TGTGCCAGCAGTGCCGCCGGGACAGCCATCAATGAGCAGTTCTTC.

The CDR3 DNA reads as TGCGCCAGCAGCCAAAGCACCACGGCTACGCAGTATTTT. As protein: CASSQSTTATQYF. The V and J genes are TRBV4-3 and TRBJ2-3, with D unresolved. This CDR3 is 13 amino acids long. Germline V gene lookup returns CDR1 LGHNA and CDR2 YSLEER. V was shortened by 2 bases and J by 8 bases, with 11 bases between the two germline ends.

This clonotype showed up just a few times. J is TRBJ1-5 and V is TRBV7-2, with D unclear. The CDR3 covers 15 residues. Trimming shortened V by 5 bases and J by 2 bases, and 13 bases separated the two germline ends. CDR1 is SGHTA and CDR2 is FQGNSA in the germline V gene. The CDR3 coding sequence is TGTGCCAGCAGCACCCGGGTAGCGGGCAATCAGCCCCAGCATTTT. Translated: CASSTRVAGNQPQHF.

The chain joins TRBV5-1 to TRBJ2-1, with 9 bases that match TRBD1. V trimming: 4 bases; J trimming: 7 bases; junction bases outside the gene matches: 3. Germline CDR1 is SGHRS and CDR2 is YFSETQ. This CDR3 is built from 13 residues. The CDR3 DNA sequence: TGCGCCAGCAGCCCCGGGACAGGGAATGAGCAGTTCTTC. Translation: CASSPGTGNEQFF. Based on the CDR3 plus reference TRBV5-1 and TRBJ2-1, the full variable domain is KAGVTQTPRYLIKTRGQQVTLSCSPISGHRSVSWYQQTPGQGLQFLFEYFSETQRNKGNFPGRFSGRQFSNSRSEMNVSTLELGDSALYLCASSPGTGNEQFFGPGTRLTVL.

This clonotype occurred many times. This rearrangement joins TRBV20-1 to TRBJ1-4; possibly TRBD1 for D (6 bases). V was clipped by 6 bases and J by 8 bases, with 19 bases between them. This CDR3 is 14 amino acids long. From germline, CDR1 is DFQATT and CDR2 SNEGSKA (reference sequence). CDR3 in DNA: TGCAGTGCCTCTAGGTTCAGGGGAGGGGAAAAACTGTTTTTT. This codes for CSASRFRGGEKLFF.

The rearrangement joins TRBV28 to TRBJ2-2; TRBD2 might be the D (6 bases). CDR3 length: 15 amino acids. The V gene's germline CDR1 is MDHEN and CDR2 SYDVKM. Trimming left V 7 bases short and J 2 bases short, with 14 bases between. The CDR3 DNA is TGTGCCAGCACCCTCCTCGGGACTAACACCGGGGAGCTGTTTTTT. It translates to CASTLLGTNTGELFF.

This clonotype was seen more than once but under ten times. This chain uses TRBV20-1 with TRBJ2-5; 8 bases are shared with TRBD2. J lost 5 bases, V lost 6 bases, and 8 bases had no gene match. Germline CDR1 DFQATT, CDR2 SNEGSKA (reference sequence). The CDR3 has 13 residues. The CDR3 loop reads CSAASGRGETQYF. As DNA, the CDR3 is TGCAGTGCCGCCTCCGGGAGGGGGGAGACCCAGTACTTC.

This clonotype was observed at least ten times. The V call is TRBV20-1, the J call TRBJ2-7, with D perhaps matching TRBD1 (6 bases). The germline V and J ends were trimmed by 2 bases and 2 bases, with 13 bases remaining between them. Germline V lookup: CDR1 DFQATT, CDR2 SNEGSKA (reference sequence). The CDR3 totals 14 residues. The CDR3 loop reads CSARSPTGTYEQYF. CDR3 DNA: TGCAGTGCTAGATCCCCGACAGGTACCTACGAGCAGTACTTC.

This clonotype was observed a handful of times. The genes are TRBV12-3 or TRBV12-4 and TRBJ2-6, with D perhaps TRBD2 (6 bases). The CDR3 totals 17 residues. The ends were cut back, 8 bases at V and 0 bases at J, with 17 bases in the middle. In DNA, the CDR3 is TGTGCCAGCGGAGTGGCGGGACTCGCCTCTGGGGCCAACGTCCTGACTTTC. This codes for CASGVAGLASGANVLTF.

This clonotype was counted at least ten times. The V gene is TRBV20-1, the J gene TRBJ1-4; D gene uncertain. The germline V gene has CDR1 DFQATT and CDR2 SNEGSKA (reference sequence). The CDR3 is made up of 14 amino acids. With 4 bases removed from V and 0 bases from J, the gap between germline ends came to 9 bases. The CDR3 sequence is CSANRATTNEKLFF. CDR3 sequence (DNA): TGCAGTGCTAACCGGGCCACAACTAATGAAAAACTGTTTTTT.

This clonotype was found many times. This chain links TRBV21-1 with TRBJ2-7; the DNA was not compared with TRBD1, the D call given in the table. TRBV21-1 is annotated as a pseudogene. This CDR3 has 18 residues. CDR3 region: CASSNYQTPGTGGYEQYV. CDR3 in DNA: TGTGCCAGCAGCAATTATCAAACTCCTGGGACAGGGGGCTACGAGCAGTACGTC.

The chain joins TRBV20-1 to TRBJ2-3; unclear D gene. The V and J ends lost 6 bases and 0 bases respectively, with 16 bases between them. CDR3 length: 15 residues. The germline CDR1 and CDR2 sequences are DFQATT and SNEGSKA (reference sequence). CDR3 DNA: TGCAGTGCCATAGCTCCCGACCGGAGCACAGATACGCAGTATTTT. Protein: CSAIAPDRSTDTQYF.

This clonotype was observed at least ten times. V gene TRBV20-1 combines with J gene TRBJ2-4; TRBD2 agrees at 8 bases. Germline V gives CDR1 DFQATT, CDR2 SNEGSKA (reference sequence). The length of the CDR3 is 14 residues. Germline trimming cut 4 bases from V and 0 bases from J; bases unmatched to any gene: 2. The CDR3 DNA is TGCAGTGCTAAGCGGGAGCTAGCCAAAAACATTCAGTACTTC. It translates to CSAKRELAKNIQYF.

The chain uses TRBV20-1 and TRBJ2-1; D gene unclear. In germline, CDR1 is DFQATT, CDR2 SNEGSKA (reference sequence). The V and J ends lost 7 bases and 5 bases respectively, with 15 bases between them. The CDR3 totals 13 residues. The CDR3 spells CSGVSHRNNEQFF. The CDR3 nucleotides are TGCAGTGGGGTTTCCCACCGTAACAATGAGCAGTTCTTC.

This clonotype was detected many times. The rearrangement joins TRBV5-1 to TRBJ2-7, with 12 bases fitting TRBD2. The germline V gene encodes CDR1 SGHRS and CDR2 YFSETQ. Trimming cost V 4 bases and J 7 bases; bases outside gene matches: 3. The CDR3 consists of 13 residues. CDR3 nucleotides: TGCGCCAGCAGCCACGGACTAGCGGGAGAGCAGTACGTC. It codes for CASSHGLAGEQYV.